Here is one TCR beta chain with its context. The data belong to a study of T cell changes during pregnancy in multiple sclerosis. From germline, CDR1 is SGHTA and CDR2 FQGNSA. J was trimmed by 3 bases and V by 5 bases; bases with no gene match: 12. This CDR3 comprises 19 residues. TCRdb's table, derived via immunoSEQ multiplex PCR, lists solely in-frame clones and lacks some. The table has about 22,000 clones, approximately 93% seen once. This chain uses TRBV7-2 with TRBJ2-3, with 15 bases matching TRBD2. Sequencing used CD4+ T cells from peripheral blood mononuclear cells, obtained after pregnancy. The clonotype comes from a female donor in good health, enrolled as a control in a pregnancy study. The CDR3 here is CASSRFPAGTSGRTDTQYF. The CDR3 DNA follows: TGTGCCAGCAGCCGGTTCCCAGCCGGGACTAGCGGGAGGACAGATACGCAGTATTTT.